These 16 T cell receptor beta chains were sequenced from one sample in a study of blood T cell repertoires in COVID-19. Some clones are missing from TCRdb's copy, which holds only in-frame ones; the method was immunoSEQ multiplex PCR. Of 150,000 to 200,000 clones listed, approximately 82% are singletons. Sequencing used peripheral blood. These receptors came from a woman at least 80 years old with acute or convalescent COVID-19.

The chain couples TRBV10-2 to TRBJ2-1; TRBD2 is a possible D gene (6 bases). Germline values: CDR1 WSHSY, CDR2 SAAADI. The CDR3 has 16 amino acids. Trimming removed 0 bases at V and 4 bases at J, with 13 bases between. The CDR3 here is CASSESGDSTYNEQFF. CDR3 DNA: TGCGCCAGCAGTGAGTCTGGGGACTCCACTTACAATGAGCAGTTCTTC.

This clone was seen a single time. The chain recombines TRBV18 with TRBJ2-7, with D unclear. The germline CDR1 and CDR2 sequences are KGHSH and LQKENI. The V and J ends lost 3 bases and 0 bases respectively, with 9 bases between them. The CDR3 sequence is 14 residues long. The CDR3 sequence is CASSPGLSSYEQYF. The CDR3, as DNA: TGTGCCAGCTCACCTGGGCTGAGCTCCTACGAGCAGTACTTC.

The CDR3 nucleotides are TGTGCCACCAGTGACGGACTAGCGGGCGCGAACACCGGGGAGCTGTTTTTT. This translates into CATSDGLAGANTGELFF. This chain joins TRBV24-1 and TRBJ2-2; the match to TRBD2 covers 11 bases. The CDR3 contains 17 residues. The ends lost 4 bases at V and 0 bases at J; junction bases unmatched: 3. Germline V lookup: CDR1 KGHDR, CDR2 SFDVKD.

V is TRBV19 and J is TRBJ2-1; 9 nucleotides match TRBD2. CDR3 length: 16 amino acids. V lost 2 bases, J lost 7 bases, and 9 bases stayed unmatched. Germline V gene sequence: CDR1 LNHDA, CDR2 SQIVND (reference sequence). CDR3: CASSILSGGRVNEQFF. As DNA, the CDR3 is TGTGCCAGTAGTATATTATCGGGCGGGAGGGTAAATGAGCAGTTCTTC.

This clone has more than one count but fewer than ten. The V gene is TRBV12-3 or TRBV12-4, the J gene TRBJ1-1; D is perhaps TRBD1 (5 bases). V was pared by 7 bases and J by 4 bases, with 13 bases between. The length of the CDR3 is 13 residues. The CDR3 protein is CASTPGGGTEAFF. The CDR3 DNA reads TGTGCCAGCACCCCCGGGGGGGGCACTGAAGCTTTCTTT.

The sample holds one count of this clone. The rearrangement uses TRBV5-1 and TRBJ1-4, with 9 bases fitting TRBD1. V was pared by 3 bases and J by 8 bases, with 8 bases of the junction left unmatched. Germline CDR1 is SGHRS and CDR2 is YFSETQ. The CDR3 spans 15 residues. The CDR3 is CASSSGTGKEEKLFF. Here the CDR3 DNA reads TGCGCCAGCAGCTCCGGGACAGGGAAGGAGGAAAAACTGTTTTTT.

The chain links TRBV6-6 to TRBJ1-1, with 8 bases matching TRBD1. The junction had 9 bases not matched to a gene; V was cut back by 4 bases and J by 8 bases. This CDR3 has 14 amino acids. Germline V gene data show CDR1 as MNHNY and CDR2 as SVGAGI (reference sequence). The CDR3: CASSFGQGGLEAFF. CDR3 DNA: TGTGCCAGCAGTTTTGGACAGGGAGGTTTAGAAGCTTTCTTT.

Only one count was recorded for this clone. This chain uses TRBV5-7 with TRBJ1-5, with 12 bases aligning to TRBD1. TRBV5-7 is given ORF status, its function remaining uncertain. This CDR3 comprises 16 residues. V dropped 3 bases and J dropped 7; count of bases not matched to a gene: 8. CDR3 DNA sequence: TGTGCCAGCAGCTCTGGGACAGGGGGCAGAGAACAGCCCCAGCATTTT. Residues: CASSSGTGGREQPQHF.

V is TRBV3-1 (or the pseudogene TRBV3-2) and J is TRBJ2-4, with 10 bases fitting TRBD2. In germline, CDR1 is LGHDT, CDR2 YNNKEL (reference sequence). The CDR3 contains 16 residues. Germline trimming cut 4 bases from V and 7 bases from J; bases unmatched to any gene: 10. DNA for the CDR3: TGTGCCAGCAGCCGCCGGGCTAGCGGGAGACTGAACATTCAGTACTTC. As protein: CASSRRASGRLNIQYF.

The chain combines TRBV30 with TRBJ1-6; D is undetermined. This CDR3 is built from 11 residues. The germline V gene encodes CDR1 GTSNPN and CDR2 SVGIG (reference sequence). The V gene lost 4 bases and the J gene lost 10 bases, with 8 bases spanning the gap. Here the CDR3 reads CAWKSGSPLHF. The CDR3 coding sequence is TGTGCCTGGAAATCAGGATCACCCCTCCACTTT.

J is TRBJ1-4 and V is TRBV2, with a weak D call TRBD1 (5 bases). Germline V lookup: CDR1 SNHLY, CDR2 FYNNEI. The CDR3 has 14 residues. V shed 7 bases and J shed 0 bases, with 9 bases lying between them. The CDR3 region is CASTWTSTNEKLFF. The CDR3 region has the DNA TGTGCCAGCACCTGGACATCAACTAATGAAAAACTGTTTTTT.

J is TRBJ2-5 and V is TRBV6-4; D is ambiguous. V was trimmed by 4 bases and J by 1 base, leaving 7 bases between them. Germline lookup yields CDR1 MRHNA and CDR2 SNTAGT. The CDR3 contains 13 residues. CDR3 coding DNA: TGTGCCAGCAGTGGACCGGGCCAAGAGACCCAGTACTTC. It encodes CASSGPGQETQYF.

CDR3 in amino acids: CASSPAARQPQHF. In DNA, the CDR3 is TGTGCCAGCAGTCCCGCCGCCAGACAGCCCCAGCATTTT. The rearrangement uses TRBV12-3 or TRBV12-4 and TRBJ1-5; no clear D gene. The CDR3 contains 13 residues. Trimming took 5 bases from V and 7 from J, leaving 12 bases between them.

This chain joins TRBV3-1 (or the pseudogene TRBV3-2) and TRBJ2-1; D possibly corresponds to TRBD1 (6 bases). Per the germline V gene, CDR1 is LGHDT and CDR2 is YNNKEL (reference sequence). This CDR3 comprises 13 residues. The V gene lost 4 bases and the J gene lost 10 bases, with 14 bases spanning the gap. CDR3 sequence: CASSPPDRLEQFF. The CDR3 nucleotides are TGTGCCAGCAGCCCACCGGACAGATTGGAGCAGTTCTTC.

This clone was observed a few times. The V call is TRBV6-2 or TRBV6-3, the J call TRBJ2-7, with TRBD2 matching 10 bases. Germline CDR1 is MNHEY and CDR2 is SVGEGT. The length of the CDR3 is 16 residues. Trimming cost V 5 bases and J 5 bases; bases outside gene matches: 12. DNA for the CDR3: TGTGCCAGCAGTGTGCCCCCAGCGGGAGGGCCCAACGAGCAGTACTTC. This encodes CASSVPPAGGPNEQYF.

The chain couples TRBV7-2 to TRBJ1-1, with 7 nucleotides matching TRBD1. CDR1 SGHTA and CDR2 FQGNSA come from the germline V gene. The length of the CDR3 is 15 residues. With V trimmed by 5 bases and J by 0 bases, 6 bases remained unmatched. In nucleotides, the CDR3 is TGTGCCAGCAGCCGGGACAGACTCATGAACACTGAAGCTTTCTTT. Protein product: CASSRDRLMNTEAFF.